This TCR beta chain was observed in a study of blood T cell repertoires in COVID-19. As for the study in general: T cells, B-cell-depleted T cells, or PBMCs supplied cDNA or gDNA.

The germline V gene encodes CDR1 MNHEY and CDR2 SMNVEV (reference sequence). With 5 bases clipped from V and 4 bases from J, the junction kept 4 bases outside the gene matches. This CDR3 region has 14 residues. The sample holds a few counts of this clone. In the authors' workflow: By means of reference gene primer amplification, nucleated cell counts were estimated. Some clones are missing from TCRdb's copy, which holds only in-frame ones; the method was immunoSEQ multiplex PCR. The DNA gave D and trimming, while V, J and clone size come from that table. The sample yields under 150,000 clones, approximately 80% seen once.

This TCR was sampled from a human donor in a cohort sampled during active COVID-19. Sequenced sample: peripheral blood. The chain employs TRBV27 and TRBJ2-2, with 7 positions matching TRBD2. CDR3 coding DNA: TGTGCCAGCAGTGGGCGGGGGTTCACCGGGGAGCTGTTTTTT. Protein sequence: CASSGRGFTGELFF.